The following is a T cell receptor beta chain sequence with its context. Its antigen is unknown. The sample originates from a study of OX40 agonist ivuxolimab in advanced cancers. Study context: From about 23 to 85 years was the age range, with a mean of approximately 58 years, and about 78% were male.

Baseline, cycle 4 day 1, and cycle 7 day 1 were the blood sampling points. TCRdb keeps only in-frame clones here, not all; method: immunoSEQ multiplex PCR. This sample has tens of thousands of clones, with 70% to 90% found just once. General study findings and limits: The mean number of expanded clones was higher in CD8+ T cells than in CD4+. Antigen specificity of clonally expanded peripheral T cells was not established.

The TCR comes from an adult with an advanced solid tumor such as melanoma, head and neck, liver or kidney cancer. The input for sequencing was CD4+ or CD8+ T cells sorted from blood, taken in a trial of the OX40 agonist ivuxolimab.

The CDR3 loop reads CASRGEVYEQYF. CDR3 bases: TGTGCCAGCCGCGGGGAGGTGTACGAGCAGTACTTC. J is TRBJ2-7 and V is TRBV2; weak D call: TRBD2 (6 bases). Germline V lookup: CDR1 SNHLY, CDR2 FYNNEI. The CDR3 is 12 residues long. Trimming removed 8 bases at V and 4 bases at J, with 12 bases between. The variable domain in full, completed from reference TRBV2 and TRBJ2-7, reads EPEVTQTPSHQVTQMGQEVILRCVPISNHLYFYWYRQILGQKVEFLVSFYNNEISEKSEIFDDQFSVERPDGSNFTLKIRSTKLEDSAMYFCASRGEVYEQYFGPGTRLTVT.